These T cell receptor beta chains were read from a single sample in a study of T-cell memory formation after mild COVID-19. TCRdb analysed the 5' RACE reads with MiXCR anew, one entry per CDR3 protein. The sample lists fewer than 350,000 distinct CDR3 sequences; 7.5% to 9.5% were seen once. The sample was PBMCs or a T cell subset sorted from them (not recorded which). The receptors come from a man aged 18 to 30 who had mild COVID-19 (a few samples of this study predate the infection). Cell type and time point are not known. The CDR3 runs from the conserved cysteine through the conserved F or W. The order of the fields is clone size, J gene, V gene, D gene, CDR3 DNA, CDR3 protein. A D gene is named only where the DNA matches it firmly. A clone size is listed for some rows: how often the clone was seen (once, few, many), or a class if it is expanded.

-	TRBJ2-2	TRBV9	-	TGTGCCAGCAGCTGGGTGGACGGCTCCGGGGAGCTGTTTTTT	CASSWVDGSGELFF
many	TRBJ1-1	TRBV4-1	-	TGCGCCAGCAGCCAAGTTCCAGGTCCGCCAAATAATTCTCCGAACACTGAAGCTTTCTTT	CASSQVPGPPNNSPNTEAFF
-	TRBJ1-6	TRBV20-1	TRBD1	TGCAGTGCTAGAGATCGATGGGAGGTTGGGGACAGGGGGACCTTTAGTTCACCCCTCCACTTT	CSARDRWEVGDRGTFSSPLHF
few	TRBJ2-5	TRBV6-2/TRBV6-3	TRBD2	TGTGCCAGCAGTCAACGTAGCGGGGGGGCGGAGACCCAGTACTTC	CASSQRSGGAETQYF
few	TRBJ1-1	TRBV10-1	-	TGCGCCAGCAGTAACTCGGGTGGGGGCAACACTGAAGCTTTCTTT	CASSNSGGGNTEAFF
few	TRBJ1-6	TRBV20-1	TRBD1	TGCAGTGCTCGCGGACAGGGAACGCCCTATAATTCACCCCTCCACTTT	CSARGQGTPYNSPLHF
-	TRBJ1-5	TRBV4-2	-	TGTGCCAGCAGCCAAGACGCGAACAATCAGCCCCAGCATTTT	CASSQDANNQPQHF
few	TRBJ2-7	TRBV29-1	-	TGCAGCGCCATATCTACTTACTACGAGCAGTACTTC	CSAISTYYEQYF
-	TRBJ1-2	TRBV2	TRBD1	TGTGCCAGCAAAGAACCGACAGGGCAATATGGCTACACCTTC	CASKEPTGQYGYTF
-	TRBJ2-3	TRBV10-3	TRBD1	TGTGCCATCAAGGGCAGGGGGACAGATACGCAGTATTTT	CAIKGRGTDTQYF
-	TRBJ2-7	TRBV7-2	TRBD1	TGTGCCAGCAGCTTATATGAACAGGGGGCGGGCGAGCAGTACTTC	CASSLYEQGAGEQYF
few	TRBJ1-5	TRBV2	-	TGTGCCAGCAGTGCCGGACGGTTAAATCAGCCCCAGCATTTT	CASSAGRLNQPQHF
-	TRBJ2-3	TRBV5-6	-	TGTGCCAGCAGCTGGGTTCCGGGTCGCGGCACAGATACGCAGTATTTT	CASSWVPGRGTDTQYF
few	TRBJ1-6	TRBV5-1	-	TGCGCCAGCAGCTCGGGGGGGCTAAGCTCCTATAATTCACCCCTCCACTTT	CASSSGGLSSYNSPLHF
many	TRBJ2-5	TRBV9	-	TGTGCCAGCAGCGTAACCCCGGGACCTCGGGAGACCCAGTACTTC	CASSVTPGPRETQYF
-	TRBJ2-7	TRBV20-1	-	TGCAGTGCCGCCCGGGGAGCTAGGACCTACGAGCAGTACTTC	CSAARGARTYEQYF
many	TRBJ1-5	TRBV5-1	-	TGCGCCAGCAGCTTGCTTGGGGGCGGACAGCCCCAGCATTTT	CASSLLGGGQPQHF
once	TRBJ2-2	TRBV7-2	TRBD1	TGTGCCAGCATCCCCCGGACAGGGAACACCGGGGAGCTGTTTTTT	CASIPRTGNTGELFF
-	TRBJ2-1	TRBV20-1	TRBD2	TGCAGTGCTAGAGATAAAAGACTAGCGGACAATGAGCAGTTCTTC	CSARDKRLADNEQFF
many	TRBJ1-1	TRBV5-1	-	TGCGCCAGCAGCTCCCGAGGTGACACTGAAGCTTTCTTT	CASSSRGDTEAFF
-	TRBJ1-1	TRBV7-3	TRBD1	TGTGCCAGCAGCTTAACCGGTGGGGCAGGGGGATGGACTGAAGCTTTCTTT	CASSLTGGAGGWTEAFF
many	TRBJ1-2	TRBV4-1	-	TGCGCCAGCAGCCAACCTTGGGGGTCCTATGGCTACACCTTC	CASSQPWGSYGYTF
-	TRBJ2-5	TRBV10-3	-	TGTGCCATCAGCTCCGTGGGGCTAGAGACCCAGTACTTC	CAISSVGLETQYF
few	TRBJ2-1	TRBV12-3/TRBV12-4	-	TGTGCCAGCAGGGTGGAGGGGGCATACAATGAGCAGTTCTTC	CASRVEGAYNEQFF
-	TRBJ2-1	TRBV13	TRBD1	TGTGCCAGCACCGGACCGAGACAGGGGGGGGGCTACAATGAGCAGTTCTTC	CASTGPRQGGGYNEQFF
few	TRBJ2-5	TRBV7-6	TRBD2	TGTGCCAGCAGCGGAAGAGCGGGGGGGCGAGAGACCCAGTACTTC	CASSGRAGGRETQYF
few	TRBJ1-4	TRBV7-2	TRBD1	TGTGCCAGCAGCTTAAGGGCAGGGGGCGCCTCTAATGAAAAACTGTTTTTT	CASSLRAGGASNEKLFF
-	TRBJ1-5	TRBV25-1	-	TGTGCCAGCAGCGCCGACAGGTGGAATCAGCCCCAGCATTTT	CASSADRWNQPQHF
-	TRBJ2-1	TRBV5-4	TRBD1	TGTGCCAGCAGCTCGGGACAGGGTCGGGCTGAGCAGTTCTTC	CASSSGQGRAEQFF
few	TRBJ1-1	TRBV7-2	-	TGTGCCAGCAGCTTACAGGTTGTTAACACTGAAGCTTTCTTT	CASSLQVVNTEAFF
-	TRBJ1-2	TRBV6-5	TRBD1	TGTGCCAGCAGTTACTTCTCGGGACAGGGTTTCCACTATGGCTACACCTTC	CASSYFSGQGFHYGYTF
-	TRBJ1-1	TRBV7-2	-	TGTGCCAGCAGCCCTCGGGGCCCTCAAACCTACACTGAAGCTTTCTTT	CASSPRGPQTYTEAFF
-	TRBJ1-1	TRBV3-1	-	TGTGCCAGCAGCCAAGATATACGGGTGAGTGGAGCTTTCTTT	CASSQDIRVSGAFF
many	TRBJ1-5	TRBV28	TRBD1	TGTGCCAGCAGTAGGACAGGGGAGCCCCAGCATTTT	CASSRTGEPQHF
many	TRBJ2-5	TRBV4-3	-	TGCGCCAGCAGCCAAGGTGCTTCGGAGACCCAGTACTTC	CASSQGASETQYF
-	TRBJ2-3	TRBV24-1	-	TGTGCCACCAGTGATTGGCAAGTCACAGATACGCAGTATTTT	CATSDWQVTDTQYF
many	TRBJ1-5	TRBV24-1	TRBD1	TGTGCCACCGGACAGGGGGAAAATCAGCCCCAGCATTTT	CATGQGENQPQHF
-	TRBJ2-7	TRBV25-1	-	TGTGCCAGCAGTGAGACGGAGGGGCCGAACTCCTACGAGCAGTACTTC	CASSETEGPNSYEQYF
few	TRBJ2-5	TRBV5-6	-	TGTGCCAGCAGGGCCGGGGGCCAGGAGACCCAGTACTTC	CASRAGGQETQYF
many	TRBJ2-3	TRBV4-3	-	TGCGCCAGCAGCCAAGGAGGGGGTCTCCCCGGCACAGATACGCAGTATTTT	CASSQGGGLPGTDTQYF
-	TRBJ2-3	TRBV4-3	-	TGCGCCAGCTCCCCGGAAGGTACCACAGATACGCAGTATTTT	CASSPEGTTDTQYF
many	TRBJ1-3	TRBV12-3/TRBV12-4	-	TGTGCCAGCAGTTTATGGAGCTCTGGAAACACCATATATTTT	CASSLWSSGNTIYF
-	TRBJ2-1	TRBV7-3	TRBD1	TGTGCCAGCAGCACGACTCCGGGACAGGGCTCCTACAATGAGCAGTTCTTC	CASSTTPGQGSYNEQFF
many	TRBJ2-5	TRBV7-7	TRBD2	TGTGCTAGCAGCTTAGGAGCGGGGGGCCGTGGGGAGACCCAGTACTTC	CASSLGAGGRGETQYF
-	TRBJ2-1	TRBV6-5	-	TGTGCCAGCACGGGCAGACTAAGCTCCTACAATGAGCAGTTCTTC	CASTGRLSSYNEQFF